The 20 T cell receptor beta chains in this list originate from one sample, sequenced in a study of cytomegalovirus exposure and HLA in healthy donors. The primer mix had 60 Vbeta and 13 Jbeta primers. Some clones are missing from TCRdb's copy, which holds only in-frame ones; the method was immunoSEQ multiplex PCR. In the table there are 200,000 to 250,000 clones, 70% to 85% of which are singletons. The sample comprised PBMCs. Receptor source: a woman in her fifties or sixties in good health and CMV-seropositive.

The chain links TRBV15 to TRBJ2-5; 7 nucleotides align to TRBD2. J lost 3 bases, V lost 0 bases, and 1 base had no gene match. The CDR3 runs 14 residues. Per germline, CDR1 LNHNV and CDR2 YYDKDF (reference sequence). The CDR3 sequence: CATSRDRGEETQYF. The CDR3 coding sequence is TGTGCCACCAGCAGAGATCGGGGGGAAGAGACCCAGTACTTC.

The sample holds a few counts of this clone. The chain combines TRBV18 with TRBJ1-1; D ambiguous. The CDR3 sequence is 13 residues long. V lost 0 bases to trimming and J lost 4 bases, with 6 bases between them. The germline gives CDR1 KGHSH, CDR2 LQKENI. CDR3 in amino acids: CASSPPQATEAFF. DNA of the CDR3: TGTGCCAGCTCACCACCTCAGGCCACTGAAGCTTTCTTT.

Only a few counts were recorded for this clone. The genes are TRBV5-7 and TRBJ2-3, with D perhaps matching TRBD2 (5 bases). TRBV5-7 is given ORF status, its function remaining uncertain. This CDR3 comprises 15 residues. Trimming shortened V by 2 bases and J by 4 bases, and 14 bases separated the two germline ends. The CDR3 bases are TGTGCCAGCAGCTTCCCCGCCGGGGTCCCAGATACGCAGTATTTT. This sequence encodes CASSFPAGVPDTQYF.

The V call is TRBV6-5, the J call TRBJ1-5, with a possible D match to TRBD1 (6 bases). The germline V gene encodes CDR1 MNHEY and CDR2 SVGAGI. V lost 6 bases and J lost 0, with 12 bases in between. This CDR3 contains 15 residues. CDR3 loop: CASRAGGNSNQPQHF. As DNA, the CDR3 is TGTGCCAGCAGGGCGGGGGGCAATAGCAATCAGCCCCAGCATTTT.

The rearrangement uses TRBV6-4 and TRBJ2-1, with 8 nucleotides matching TRBD2. This CDR3 has 15 amino acids. Trimming at V came to 4 bases and at J to 6 bases, leaving 8 bases not matched to a gene. Germline-derived CDR1 and CDR2 are MRHNA and SNTAGT. The CDR3, as DNA: TGTGCCAGCAGTGCCGGACTAGCTCCTGGCAATGAGCAGTTCTTC. This translates into CASSAGLAPGNEQFF.

This chain joins TRBV7-3 and TRBJ1-6, with no clear D. There are 14 residues in the CDR3. Germline loops: CDR1 SGHTA, CDR2 FQGTGA. The V and J ends lost 2 bases and 2 bases respectively, with 4 bases between them. CDR3 residues: CASSLSTYNSPLHF. The CDR3 DNA sequence: TGTGCCAGCAGCTTATCCACCTATAATTCACCCCTCCACTTT. The full variable domain, completed using reference TRBV7-3 and TRBJ1-6, is GAGVSQTPSNKVTEKGKYVELRCDPISGHTALYWYRQSLGQGPEFLIYFQGTGAADDSGLPNDRFFAVRPEGSVSTLKIQRTERGDSAVYLCASSLSTYNSPLHFGNGTRLTVT.

This clone was seen a few times. The CDR3 DNA reads TGTGCCAGCAGTTACCCTGGACAGGGGCGGACTGAAGCTTTCTTT. It translates to CASSYPGQGRTEAFF. The V call is TRBV28, the J call TRBJ1-1; TRBD1 matches 9 bases. The ends lost 4 bases at V and 5 bases at J; junction bases unmatched: 8. The CDR3 is 15 residues long. CDR1 and CDR2 (germline): MDHEN, SYDVKM. The full variable domain, in which reference TRBV28 and TRBJ1-1 provide the parts outside the CDR3, is DVKVTQSSRYLVKRTGEKVFLECVQDMDHENMFWYRQDPGLGLRLIYFSYDVKMKEKGDIPEGYSVSREKKERFSLILESASTNQTSMYLCASSYPGQGRTEAFFGQGTRLTVV.

The chain employs TRBV12-1 and TRBJ2-3; the table's TRBD1 call for D was not verified on the DNA. TRBV12-1 is described as a pseudogene. The CDR3 contains 16 residues. The CDR3 spells CASSFYRTGRPDTQYF. As DNA, the CDR3 is TGTGCCAGCAGCTTTTACAGGACAGGGAGGCCAGATACGCAGTATTTT.

V is TRBV5-1 and J is TRBJ2-2; TRBD1 matches 8 bases. Germline CDR1 reads SGHRS; CDR2 reads YFSETQ. CDR3 size: 15 residues. The J segment lost 7 bases and the V segment lost 4 bases, leaving 9 bases of the junction unmatched. The CDR3 DNA reads as TGCGCCAGCAGCCCCGGGACAGGTAGTCACGGGGAGCTGTTTTTT. This encodes CASSPGTGSHGELFF. Drawing the rest from reference TRBV5-1 and TRBJ2-2, the complete variable domain is KAGVTQTPRYLIKTRGQQVTLSCSPISGHRSVSWYQQTPGQGLQFLFEYFSETQRNKGNFPGRFSGRQFSNSRSEMNVSTLELGDSALYLCASSPGTGSHGELFFGEGSRLTVL.

The V and J genes are TRBV5-5 and TRBJ2-1; D gene ambiguous. The CDR3 runs to 14 residues. V lost 8 bases and J lost 5, with 17 bases in between. Per the germline V gene, CDR1 is SGHKS and CDR2 is YYEKEE (reference sequence). The CDR3 nucleotides are TGTGCCAGTTTTCCCGGTGTCACGGACAATGAGCAGTTCTTC. Its translation is CASFPGVTDNEQFF.

V and J are TRBV10-3 and TRBJ2-1, with D maybe TRBD1 (6 bases). CDR3 length equals 15 residues. With 5 bases removed from V and 8 bases from J, the gap between germline ends came to 19 bases. Germline loops: CDR1 ENHRY, CDR2 SYGVKD. The CDR3 coding sequence is TGTGCCATCAGTCCCCAGGGGTTAGCGCGCGATGAGCAGTTCTTC. This codes for CAISPQGLARDEQFF.

This chain joins TRBV2 and TRBJ2-1, with a tentative D call TRBD2 (6 bases). CDR3 length: 15 residues. Germline values: CDR1 SNHLY, CDR2 FYNNEI. Trimming left V 9 bases short and J 2 bases short, with 17 bases between. The CDR3 is CASAFRGITYNEQFF. The CDR3 DNA reads as TGTGCCAGTGCCTTTCGGGGGATTACCTACAATGAGCAGTTCTTC.

The chain couples TRBV4-3 to TRBJ2-5; TRBD2 matches 7 bases. Germline CDR1 and CDR2: LGHNA and YSLEER. J was trimmed by 10 bases and V by 0 bases; bases with no gene match: 5. The CDR3 is 13 amino acids. CDR3 sequence reads: CASSQDRGGIQYF. The CDR3 region has the DNA TGCGCCAGCAGCCAAGATCGCGGGGGTATCCAGTACTTC.

The table lists this clone with a few counts. The chain couples TRBV6-5 to TRBJ2-1; 7 nucleotides agree with TRBD2. Unmatched junction bases numbered 4, after V lost 0 bases and J lost 2 bases. Per germline, CDR1 MNHEY and CDR2 SVGAGI. The CDR3 spans 16 residues. The CDR3 protein is CASSYSGAGAYNEQFF. Written as DNA, the CDR3 is TGTGCCAGCAGTTACTCCGGGGCGGGGGCCTACAATGAGCAGTTCTTC.

The sample holds a few counts of this clone. Within the sample, other DNA sequences also encode this same CDR3. The chain joins TRBV5-1 to TRBJ2-2; D not resolved. V lost 0 bases and J lost 0, with 6 bases in between. The CDR3 covers 15 residues. From germline, CDR1 is SGHRS and CDR2 YFSETQ. DNA of the CDR3: TGCGCCAGCAGCTTGGCCGGGTCGAACACCGGGGAGCTGTTTTTT. It is translated as CASSLAGSNTGELFF. The whole variable domain, filled in from reference TRBV5-1 and TRBJ2-2, reads KAGVTQTPRYLIKTRGQQVTLSCSPISGHRSVSWYQQTPGQGLQFLFEYFSETQRNKGNFPGRFSGRQFSNSRSEMNVSTLELGDSALYLCASSLAGSNTGELFFGEGSRLTVL.

This clone appeared a few times. The chain is built from TRBV7-9 and TRBJ2-3, with TRBD1 identical over 9 bases. The germline V gene encodes CDR1 SEHNR and CDR2 FQNEAQ (reference sequence). The trim removed 10 bases at V and 2 bases at J, leaving 10 bases unmatched. CDR3 length equals 15 residues. CDR3 coding DNA: TGTGCCATTTCCCAGGGACAGGGATACACAGATACGCAGTATTTT. This encodes CAISQGQGYTDTQYF.

V usage is TRBV5-1 and J usage is TRBJ2-2, with 9 bases fitting TRBD1. V was pared by 5 bases and J by 1 base, with 3 bases of the junction left unmatched. The CDR3 is 15 amino acids. From germline, CDR1 is SGHRS and CDR2 YFSETQ. The CDR3 sequence is CASRRQGGNTGELFF. CDR3 bases: TGCGCCAGCAGAAGACAGGGGGGGAACACCGGGGAGCTGTTTTTT.

V usage is TRBV5-1 and J usage is TRBJ2-2, with 12 bases aligning to TRBD1. Unmatched junction bases numbered 1, after V lost 5 bases and J lost 2 bases. Germline CDR1 is SGHRS and CDR2 is YFSETQ. The CDR3 is made up of 15 amino acids. The CDR3 DNA reads TGCGCCAGCAGGGGACAGGGGGCAAACACCGGGGAGCTGTTTTTT. Translated: CASRGQGANTGELFF.

V is TRBV30 and J is TRBJ2-5, with D unresolved. The CDR3 is 12 residues long. The V gene lost 0 bases and the J gene lost 5 bases, with 7 bases spanning the gap. From germline, CDR1 is GTSNPN and CDR2 SVGIG (reference sequence). CDR3 bases: TGTGCCTGGAGTGTCCACGGGGAGACCCAGTACTTC. Its translation is CAWSVHGETQYF.

This clone has only a few counts. The chain employs TRBV5-1 and TRBJ2-7, with TRBD2 matching over 11 bases. CDR1 and CDR2 (germline): SGHRS, YFSETQ. Losses at the gene ends were 1 base for V and 0 bases for J; bases not matched to a gene: 0. The CDR3 consists of 15 residues. CDR3 loop: CASSLTSGSSYEQYF. CDR3 sequence (DNA): TGCGCCAGCAGCTTGACTAGCGGGAGCTCCTACGAGCAGTACTTC.